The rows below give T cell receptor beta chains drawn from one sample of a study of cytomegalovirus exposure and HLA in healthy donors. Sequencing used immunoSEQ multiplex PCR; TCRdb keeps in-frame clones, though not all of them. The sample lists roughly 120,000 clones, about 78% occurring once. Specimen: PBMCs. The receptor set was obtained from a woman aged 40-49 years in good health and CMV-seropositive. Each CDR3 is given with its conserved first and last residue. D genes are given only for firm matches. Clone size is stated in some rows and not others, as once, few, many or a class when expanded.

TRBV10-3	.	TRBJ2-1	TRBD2	TGTGCCATCAGACCCGCTAGCGGAGACAATGAGCAGTTCTTC	CAIRPASGDNEQFF
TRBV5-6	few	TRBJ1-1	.	TGTGCCAGCAGCTTCGCAGGGAACACTGAAGCTTTCTTT	CASSFAGNTEAFF
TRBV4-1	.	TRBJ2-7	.	TGCGCCACGGGGTCTGGCTCCTACGAGCAGTACTTC	CATGSGSYEQYF
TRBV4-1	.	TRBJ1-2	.	TGCGCCAGCAGCCAAACACAGGGCCTGGGGTACTATGGCTACACCTTC	CASSQTQGLGYYGYTF
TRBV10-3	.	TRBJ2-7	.	TGTGCCATCAGGCGCGGAGGGCGGACCAACTACGAGCAGTACTTC	CAIRRGGRTNYEQYF
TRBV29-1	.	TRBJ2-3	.	TGCAGCGTTAATTCTGTAGATACGCAGTATTTT	CSVNSVDTQYF
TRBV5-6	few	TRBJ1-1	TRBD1	TGTGCCAGCAGCTTGGCGCACCTTCACAGGGGCACTGAAGCTTTCTTT	CASSLAHLHRGTEAFF
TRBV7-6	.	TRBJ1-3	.	TGTGCCAGCAGCTTAGCGATCTCGAGCTCTGGAAACACCATATATTTT	CASSLAISSSGNTIYF
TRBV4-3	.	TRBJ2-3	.	TGCGCCAGCAGCCAAGAGACATCCAGCACAGATACGCAGTATTTT	CASSQETSSTDTQYF
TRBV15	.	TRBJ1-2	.	TGTGCCACCAGCAGAGCAGTGGCCGGGGGCTACACCTTC	CATSRAVAGGYTF
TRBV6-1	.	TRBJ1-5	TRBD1	TGTGCCAGCAGCGGACAGGGGGGCCAGCCCCAGCATTTT	CASSGQGGQPQHF
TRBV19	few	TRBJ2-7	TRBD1	TGTGCCAGTAGTCCCGGGACAGGGGGCTACGAGCAGTACTTC	CASSPGTGGYEQYF
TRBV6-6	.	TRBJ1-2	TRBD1	TGTGCCAGCAGTACTACGGGACAGGGGGGTGGTGGCTACACCTTC	CASSTTGQGGGGYTF
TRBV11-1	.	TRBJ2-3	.	TGTGCCAGCAGCTTACTGCGGTTGTCGGCAGATACGCAGTATTTT	CASSLLRLSADTQYF
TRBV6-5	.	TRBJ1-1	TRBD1	TGTGCCAGCAGCACCGGACAGGGGGGGACTGAAGCTTTCTTT	CASSTGQGGTEAFF
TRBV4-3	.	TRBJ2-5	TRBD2	TGCGCCAGCAGCCCGGGACTAGCGGGGGGTGCCCAAGAGACCCAGTACTTC	CASSPGLAGGAQETQYF
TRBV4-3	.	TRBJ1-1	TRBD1	TGCGCCAGCAGCGGAGTAGGGGGCGAAAATCGGGCTGAAGCTTTCTTT	CASSGVGGENRAEAFF
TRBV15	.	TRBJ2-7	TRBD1	TGTGCCACCAGCAGTCTCGACAGGGACGAGCAGTACTTC	CATSSLDRDEQYF
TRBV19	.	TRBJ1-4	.	TGTGCCAGTAGTATTCTAACAGACAATGAAAAACTGTTTTTT	CASSILTDNEKLFF
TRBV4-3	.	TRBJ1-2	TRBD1	TGCGCCAGCAGCCAAGATCCGCAATATCCGGGACAGAGTGGCTACACCTTC	CASSQDPQYPGQSGYTF
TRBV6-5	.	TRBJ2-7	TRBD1	TGTGCCAGCAGTTACTCGCCGGGACAGGGCTACGAGCAGTACTTC	CASSYSPGQGYEQYF
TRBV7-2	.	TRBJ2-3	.	TGTGCCAGCAGCTTAGCGGGGCAGGGCTCTTTTGATACGCAGTATTTT	CASSLAGQGSFDTQYF
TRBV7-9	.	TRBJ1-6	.	TGTGCCAGCAGCTTAGTCACGGGCGGGGCCCATAATGCACCCCTCCACTTT	CASSLVTGGAHNAPLHF
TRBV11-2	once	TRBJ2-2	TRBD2	TGTGCCAGCAGCTTCACTGGGCGGGGGACCCCCGGGGAGCTGTTTTTT	CASSFTGRGTPGELFF
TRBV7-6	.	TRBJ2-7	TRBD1	TGTGCCAGCAGCTTGACAGGGGGGGACGAGCAGTACTTC	CASSLTGGDEQYF
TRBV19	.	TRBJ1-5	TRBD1	TGTGCCAGTAAACAGGGGATAGGGCAGCCCCAGCATTTT	CASKQGIGQPQHF
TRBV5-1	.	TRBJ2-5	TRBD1	TGCGCCAGCAGCCGCGGGACAGGACAAGAGACCCAGTACTTC	CASSRGTGQETQYF
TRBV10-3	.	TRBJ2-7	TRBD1	TGTGCCATCAGTGAGTCAAGGACAGGGCAAGGGGAGCAGTACTTC	CAISESRTGQGEQYF
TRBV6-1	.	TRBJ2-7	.	TGTGCCAGCAGGCTGACAGGCCAGTTCCGAGAGCAGTACTTC	CASRLTGQFREQYF
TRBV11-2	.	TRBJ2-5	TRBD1	TGTGCCAGCAGGTCCCCAAGGACAGGGGAGAACCAAGAGACCCAGTACTTC	CASRSPRTGENQETQYF
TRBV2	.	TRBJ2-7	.	TGTGCCAGCAGTACCGGGACTGTACGCGGGCAGTACTTC	CASSTGTVRGQYF
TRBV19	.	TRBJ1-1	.	TGTGCCAGTACCCCCCGGGGGGGTCCTTCTGAAGCTTTCTTT	CASTPRGGPSEAFF
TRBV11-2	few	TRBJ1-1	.	TGTGCCAGCAGCTTAGACGGTTGGAGTGTTGAAGCTTTCTTT	CASSLDGWSVEAFF
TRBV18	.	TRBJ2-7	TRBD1	TGTGCCAGCTCACCACGGACAGGGGTTTCCTACGAGCAGTACTTC	CASSPRTGVSYEQYF
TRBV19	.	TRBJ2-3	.	TGTGCCAGTAGTATTCTCCCGGGACATAAAGATACGCAGTATTTT	CASSILPGHKDTQYF
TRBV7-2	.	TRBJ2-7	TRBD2	TGTGCCAGCAGCTTAGGACGAGCACTAGCGGGGGGCTCCTACGAGCAGTACTTC	CASSLGRALAGGSYEQYF
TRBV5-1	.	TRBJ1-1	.	TGCGCCAGCAGCGGGGGCTTCAACACTGAAGCTTTCTTT	CASSGGFNTEAFF
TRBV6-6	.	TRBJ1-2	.	TGTGCCAGCAGTCACACGACGGGCTATGGCTACACCTTC	CASSHTTGYGYTF
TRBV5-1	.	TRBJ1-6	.	TGCGCCAGCAGCTCGGAGGGAAATTCACCCCTCCACTTT	CASSSEGNSPLHF
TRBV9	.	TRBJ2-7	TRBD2	TGTGCCAGCAGCGGGGCTAGCGGGAACTACGAGCAGTACTTC	CASSGASGNYEQYF
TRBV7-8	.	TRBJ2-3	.	TGTGCCAGCAGCTCCGCCAGCGGACTCACAGATACGCAGTATTTT	CASSSASGLTDTQYF
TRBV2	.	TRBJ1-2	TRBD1	TGTGCCAGCAGTGAACGGGCAGGGGGTGTTAACACCTTC	CASSERAGGVNTF
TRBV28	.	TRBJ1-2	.	TGTGCCAGCAGTTTATACTCCGGCTACACCTTC	CASSLYSGYTF
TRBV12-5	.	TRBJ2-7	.	TGTGCTAGTGCCCAGGGAGGCGGGCAGTACTTC	CASAQGGGQYF
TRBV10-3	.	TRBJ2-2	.	TGTGCCATTTCGGTAGCGGCAAACACCGGGGAGCTGTTTTTT	CAISVAANTGELFF
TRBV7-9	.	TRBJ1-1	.	TGTGCCATTCAACGTCAGGGGCTTGCGGGCACTGAAGCTTTCTTT	CAIQRQGLAGTEAFF
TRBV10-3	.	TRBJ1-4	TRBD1	TGTGCCATCAGTGACTCCAGGGGGCAGACTAATGAAAAACTGTTTTTT	CAISDSRGQTNEKLFF
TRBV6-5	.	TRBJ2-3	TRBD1	TGTGCCAGCAGTTGGGACAGGTCAGGAGCAGATACGCAGTATTTT	CASSWDRSGADTQYF
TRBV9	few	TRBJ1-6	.	TGTGCCAGCAGCGAGAGTCCGGGGGACTCAGGGTCACCCCTCCACTTT	CASSESPGDSGSPLHF
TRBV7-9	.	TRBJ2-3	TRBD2	TGTGCCAGCAGCTTAACTAGCGGGGCTTCTAGCACAGATACGCAGTATTTT	CASSLTSGASSTDTQYF
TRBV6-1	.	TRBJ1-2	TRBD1	TGTGCCAGCAGTGCCCGACAGGGGATGCGCTATGGCTACACCTTC	CASSARQGMRYGYTF
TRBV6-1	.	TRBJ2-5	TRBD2	TGTGCCAGCAGTGAAGTTGCGGGGGGCGGGGGAGAGACCCAGTACTTC	CASSEVAGGGGETQYF
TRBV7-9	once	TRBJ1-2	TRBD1	TGTGCCAGCAGCGTTCGACAGGGGCTATATGGCTACACCTTC	CASSVRQGLYGYTF
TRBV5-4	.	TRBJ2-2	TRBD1	TGTGCCAGCAGCTCAGGGACAGGGGGGAACACCGGGGAGCTGTTTTTT	CASSSGTGGNTGELFF
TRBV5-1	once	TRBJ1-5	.	TGCGCCAGCAGCTTTGGTGGAGACAATCAGCCCCAGCATTTT	CASSFGGDNQPQHF
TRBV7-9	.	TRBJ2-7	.	TGTGCCAGCAGCTTAGACTTACCCTCCTACGAGCAGTACTTC	CASSLDLPSYEQYF
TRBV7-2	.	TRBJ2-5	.	TGTGCCAGCAGCTTATACGGGACCCAGTACTTC	CASSLYGTQYF
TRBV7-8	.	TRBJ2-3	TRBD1	TGTGCCAGCAGCTTTGGGATGAGACAGGGTGCAGATACGCAGTATTTT	CASSFGMRQGADTQYF
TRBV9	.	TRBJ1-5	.	TGTGCCAGCAGCGTAGCCCCGCTAAATCAGCCCCAGCATTTT	CASSVAPLNQPQHF